This T cell receptor (beta chain) appears in the sequencing data of a study of post-analysis software for immune sequencing data (dated by TCRdb to between 2015 and 2016). A note on the overall study: Disease courses on record covered relapsing-remitting, secondary progressive and progressive-relapsing multiple sclerosis, though some patients had no subtype annotation. The multiple sclerosis patient repertoires were compared with around ten previously published healthy control repertoires from donors aged roughly 6 to 27 years. A subset of samples was prepared in parallel using single-end sample barcoding, then pooled and co-amplified after Illumina adapter ligation.

This clonotype was seen only a few times. Its antigen remains unidentified. There are no base qualities to consult, and no much larger clone falls within one base. To demonstrate the VDJtools post-analysis software, TCR beta repertoires were profiled from the peripheral blood of about 14 young patients with multiple sclerosis. The patients with multiple sclerosis were children and adolescents between roughly 6 and 15 years of age. Receptor amplification or capture employed PCR. The instrument was an Illumina HiSeq 2500. To reduce PCR and sequencing biases, unique molecular identifiers were incorporated into the TCR beta cDNA libraries. Per 1 to 10 million input T cells, roughly 500,000 cDNA molecules were obtained, such that each molecule approximated one T cell. The patient libraries were prepared and sequenced with the same protocol used for the earlier healthy control dataset. Samples belonging to the same batch were prepared together, multiplexed and sequenced on a shared HiSeq lane. Regarding the original processing steps: Raw barcoded reads were processed with MIGEC, discarding single-read molecular identifier groups before consensus assembly and CDR3 extraction. Clonotype tables were post-analysed with VDJtools, and diversity was normalized by down-sampling all datasets to the smallest sample size. Repertoire overlap clustering matched CDR3 amino acid but not nucleotide sequences to correct batch-related cross-sample contamination. In-frame beta chains were kept once TCRdb had trimmed the public reads at Q25 with fastp and called clones with MiXCR. Rows matching on CDR3 protein sequence are summarized as one entry with the most common DNA and genes. The V and J calls reflect TCRdb's pipeline rather than the authors' work. Across this sample there are almost 700,000 distinct CDR3 sequences, with over 45% seen only once. The ten largest account for approximately 10% of the sample.

Including cysteine and phenylalanine, the CDR3 has 17 amino acids. Kept here is only the CDR3 DNA, which spans 51 bases and is read in frame from base 1. Trimming accounts for 0 bases at V and 0 bases at J, while the number of junction bases matched to no gene is 6. The germline V gene provides CDR1 SGHRS and CDR2 YFSETQ. The paper as a whole reports these results and caveats: Multiple sclerosis patients had significantly lower normalized Chao1 diversity than controls, a result that suggests substantial peripheral T-cell clonal expansion. Significantly higher frequencies in patients than in controls were found for roughly five TRBV segments, including TRBV5-6, TRBV5-1 and TRBV20-1. The multiple sclerosis patient group was slightly younger than the control group. Direct clustering with F measure showed strong co-clustering of samples prepared in the same batch, prompting a batch-effect correction.

Sequencing input: blood. This receptor was identified in a girl aged 2-10 years with multiple sclerosis. This chain joins TRBV5-1 to TRBJ2-1, with 7 junctional bases fitting TRBD2. The sequence in DNA is TGCGCCAGCAGCTTGGTGGTGCGGGAGAGCTCCTACAATGAGCAGTTCTTC. It is translated as CASSLVVRESSYNEQFF.